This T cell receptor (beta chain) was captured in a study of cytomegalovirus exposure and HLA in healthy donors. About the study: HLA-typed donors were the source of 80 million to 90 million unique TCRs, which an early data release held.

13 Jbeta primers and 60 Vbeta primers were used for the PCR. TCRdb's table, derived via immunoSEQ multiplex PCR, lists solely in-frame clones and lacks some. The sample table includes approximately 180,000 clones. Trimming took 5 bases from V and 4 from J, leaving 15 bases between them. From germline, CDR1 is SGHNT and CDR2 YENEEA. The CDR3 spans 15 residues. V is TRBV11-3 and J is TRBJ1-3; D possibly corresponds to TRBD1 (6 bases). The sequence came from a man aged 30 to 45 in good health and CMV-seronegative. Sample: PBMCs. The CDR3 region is CASSQGRGNGNTIYF. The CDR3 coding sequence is TGTGCCAGCAGCCAGGGGCGAGGGAACGGAAACACCATATATTTT.